This T cell receptor beta chain was found in a study of control samples from healthy donors and cancer patients. This CDR3 has 13 amino acids. Unmatched junction bases numbered 0, after V lost 6 bases and J lost 1 base. The germline gives CDR1 MDHEN, CDR2 SYDVKM. Measured with immunoSEQ multiplex PCR; TCRdb has only the in-frame clones, and not every one. The sample has some 37,000 clones, approximately 90% seen once. A single count supports this clone. Sequenced: blood. The J gene is TRBJ2-7, the V gene TRBV28; 10 nucleotides line up with TRBD1. The source of this sequence is a woman in her forties or fifties in good health. The DNA of the CDR3 is TGTGCCAGCAGGGGACAGGGGTCCTACGAGCAGTACTTC. This codes for CASRGQGSYEQYF.